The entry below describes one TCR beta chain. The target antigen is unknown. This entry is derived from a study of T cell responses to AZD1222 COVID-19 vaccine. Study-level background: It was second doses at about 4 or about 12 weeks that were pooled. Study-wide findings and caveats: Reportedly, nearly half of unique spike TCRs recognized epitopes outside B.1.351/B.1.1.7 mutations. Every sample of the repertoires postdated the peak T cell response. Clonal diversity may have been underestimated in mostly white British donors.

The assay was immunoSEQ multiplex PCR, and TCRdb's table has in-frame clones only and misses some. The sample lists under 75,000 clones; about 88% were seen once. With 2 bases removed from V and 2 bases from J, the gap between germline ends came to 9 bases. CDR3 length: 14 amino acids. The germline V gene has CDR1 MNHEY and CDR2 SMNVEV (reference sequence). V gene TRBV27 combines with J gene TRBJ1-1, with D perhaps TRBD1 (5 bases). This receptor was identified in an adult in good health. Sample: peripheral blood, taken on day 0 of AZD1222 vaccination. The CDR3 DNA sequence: TGTGCCAGCAGTTTACAGGGTGGAAACACTGAAGCTTTCTTT. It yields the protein CASSLQGGNTEAFF.